The subject of this entry is one T cell receptor beta chain. Its specificity is unknown. This entry is derived from a study of cytomegalovirus exposure and HLA in healthy donors. Germline CDR1 and CDR2: SGHRS and YFSETQ. The CDR3 consists of 14 residues. V dropped 0 bases and J dropped 1 base, with 5 bases sitting between them. Study-level results: Many donors shared some public TCRs, even though most TCR sequences were rare.

With 60 Vbeta and 13 Jbeta primers, the PCR was carried out. TCRdb keeps only in-frame clones here, not all; method: immunoSEQ multiplex PCR. The sample shows 250,000 to 350,000 clones, around 80% of them seen only once. Input material: PBMCs. The receptor comes from a girl aged 2 to 9 in good health and CMV-seronegative. The V call is TRBV5-1, the J call TRBJ2-1; unclear D gene. The chain's CDR3 is CASSLGESYNEQFF. The CDR3 DNA reads as TGCGCCAGCAGCTTGGGAGAATCCTACAATGAGCAGTTCTTC.